A single sample gave rise to the 4 T cell receptor beta chains below, sequenced in a study of patients and donors after allogeneic stem cell transplantation. TCRdb fed the RT-PCR reads into MiXCR, producing one record per CDR3 protein. This table has about a million distinct CDR3 sequences, around 17% appearing once. The specimen was blood, either unsorted or a sorted T cell fraction (not recorded which). The receptors were sampled from a human donor who was either an allogeneic HSCT recipient or a stem cell or donor lymphocyte infusion donor (not recorded which). It is not recorded whose cells these are; they may come from a transplant donor.

This clonotype was counted a few times. The chain combines TRBV18 with TRBJ1-6; D might be TRBD1 (6 bases). The CDR3 loop spans 13 amino acids. Per germline, CDR1 KGHSH and CDR2 LQKENI. Trimming took off 5 bases at V and 10 bases at J, with 12 bases between the two ends. CDR3 sequence: CASSINRDSPLHF. The CDR3 coding sequence is TGTGCCAGCTCAATCAACAGGGACTCACCCCTCCACTTT.

This clonotype was observed a handful of times. The genes are TRBV30 and TRBJ2-1; D is perhaps TRBD2 (5 bases). The CDR3 sequence is 13 residues long. CDR1 and CDR2 (germline): GTSNPN, SVGIG (reference sequence). The V end was cut by 4 bases, the J end by 8 bases, with 15 bases between. The CDR3 reads CAWNGGLVDEQFF. Written as DNA, the CDR3 is TGTGCCTGGAATGGCGGGTTAGTCGATGAGCAGTTCTTC.

This clonotype was picked up a small number of times. J is TRBJ2-1 and V is TRBV20-1, with 12 bases lining up with TRBD2. The V and J ends lost 1 base and 9 bases, in that order; junction bases with no gene match: 7. CDR1 and CDR2 from the germline V gene are DFQATT and SNEGSKA (reference sequence). This CDR3 has 15 residues. CDR3 sequence (DNA): TGCAGTGCTAGAGCTAGCGGGAGGGCCGATGGTGAGCAGTTCTTC. It encodes CSARASGRADGEQFF.

This clonotype was detected a few times. The chain joins TRBV7-3 to TRBJ2-1, with 10 bases aligning to TRBD2. The CDR3 spans 19 residues. In germline, CDR1 is SGHTA, CDR2 FQGTGA. J was trimmed by 0 bases and V by 1 base; bases with no gene match: 9. The CDR3 sequence: CASSLKGLAFAGSYNEQFF. CDR3 in DNA: TGTGCCAGCAGCTTAAAGGGACTAGCGTTTGCGGGCTCCTACAATGAGCAGTTCTTC.